Listed below are T cell receptor beta chains from one sample, sequenced in a study of early T cells in non-severe SARS-CoV-2 infection. Using its own MiXCR run on the 5' RACE reads, TCRdb lists one record per CDR3 protein. The sample lists tens of thousands of distinct CDR3 sequences; about 4.5% were seen once. The sequenced material came from whole blood. The receptors originated from an adult who was a healthcare worker with PCR-confirmed SARS-CoV-2 infection or an uninfected control (not recorded which). CDR3s include the opening cysteine and the closing phenylalanine or tryptophan. Fields, in order: V gene, J gene, clone size, D gene, CDR3 protein, CDR3 DNA. D genes are given only for firm matches. Some rows have no size entry. The others give once, few or many, or a class for an expanded clone.

TRBV5-6,TRBJ2-3,many,-,CASSLWGPAKVFTDTQYF,TGTGCCAGCAGCTTGTGGGGGCCTGCCAAGGTTTTCACAGATACGCAGTATTTT
TRBV12-3/TRBV12-4,TRBJ1-6,-,-,CASSFRGLPGLTYNSPLHF,TGTGCCAGCAGTTTTAGGGGCCTTCCGGGCCTGACCTATAATTCACCCCTCCACTTT
TRBV4-3,TRBJ1-2,many,-,CASSQDRGGEGGYGYTF,TGCGCCAGCAGCCAAGATCGAGGAGGCGAAGGCGGATATGGCTACACCTTC
TRBV19,TRBJ2-2,many,-,CASNPPVGGRGGELFF,TGTGCCAGTAACCCACCCGTGGGGGGGCGCGGCGGGGAGCTGTTTTTT
TRBV29-1,TRBJ2-5,-,TRBD1,CSSGTGESITQYF,TGCAGCTCGGGGACAGGCGAGAGTATAACCCAGTACTTC
TRBV11-1,TRBJ2-2,many,-,CASSLAKGRTGELFF,TGTGCCAGCAGCCTTGCGAAAGGGCGGACCGGGGAGCTGTTTTTT
TRBV6-5,TRBJ1-2,many,-,CASRSIGRVYGYTF,TGTGCCAGCAGATCTATCGGCAGGGTCTATGGCTACACCTTC
TRBV4-3,TRBJ1-5,many,-,CASSQGLNRENQPQHF,TGCGCCAGCAGCCAAGGGTTGAACAGGGAAAATCAGCCCCAGCATTTT
TRBV20-1,TRBJ2-5,many,-,CSGASDRGIGETQYF,TGCAGTGGAGCTTCTGACCGGGGAATAGGAGAGACCCAGTACTTC
TRBV11-2,TRBJ2-6,many,-,CASSLDRAPGANVLTF,TGTGCCAGCAGCTTAGATCGGGCCCCTGGGGCCAACGTCCTGACTTTC
TRBV9,TRBJ2-3,few,-,CASSEFTDTQYF,TGTGCCAGCAGCGAATTCACAGATACGCAGTATTTT
TRBV5-6,TRBJ2-7,few,TRBD2,CASSSGLRSYEQYF,TGTGCCAGCAGCTCGGGACTACGCTCCTACGAGCAGTACTTC
TRBV6-5,TRBJ1-3,many,-,CASQDSSGNTIYF,TGTGCCAGCCAGGACAGCTCTGGAAACACCATATATTTT
TRBV29-1,TRBJ2-1,-,-,CSVRPDPFF,TGCAGCGTTAGGCCGGACCCCTTCTTC
TRBV9,TRBJ2-1,few,-,CASSVVDSNEQFF,TGTGCCAGCAGCGTAGTGGATAGCAATGAGCAGTTCTTC
TRBV19,TRBJ2-5,few,TRBD1,CASSIASTGRETQYF,TGTGCCAGTAGTATAGCATCGACAGGGCGAGAGACCCAGTACTTC
TRBV5-5,TRBJ2-5,medium-sized,TRBD2,CASSLRWLAGGQETQYF,TGTGCCAGCAGCTTGCGTTGGCTAGCGGGGGGTCAAGAGACCCAGTACTTC
TRBV3-1,TRBJ1-5,many,-,CASSQDGQPQHF,TGTGCCAGCAGCCAAGACGGACAGCCCCAGCATTTT
TRBV6-2/TRBV6-3,TRBJ1-5,many,TRBD1,CASRPYRTGSNQPQHF,TGTGCCAGCAGACCCTACCGGACAGGGAGCAATCAGCCCCAGCATTTT
TRBV21-1,TRBJ1-1,-,-,CASSKGTDNTEAFF,TGTGCCAGCAGCAAAGGGACGGACAACACTGAAGCTTTCTTT
TRBV10-1,TRBJ2-7,few,-,CASSESAAYEQYF,TGCGCCAGCAGTGAGTCGGCCGCCTACGAGCAGTACTTC
TRBV5-4,TRBJ1-3,many,-,CASSLKIGQSGNTIYF,TGTGCCAGCAGCTTGAAGATTGGGCAGTCCGGAAACACCATATATTTT
TRBV3-1,TRBJ2-7,-,-,CASSQVGLGGEQYF,TGTGCCAGCAGCCAAGTTGGGCTCGGGGGCGAGCAGTACTTC
TRBV6-2/TRBV6-3,TRBJ1-6,few,-,CASRIHAAPLHF,TGTGCCAGCAGGATCCACGCGGCACCCCTCCACTTT
TRBV5-1,TRBJ2-2,medium-sized,-,CASSFGATGELFF,TGCGCCAGCAGCTTCGGGGCCACCGGGGAGCTGTTTTTT
TRBV2,TRBJ1-2,-,-,CASSAAGLGGYTF,TGTGCCAGCAGTGCGGCAGGGTTGGGTGGCTACACCTTC
TRBV20-1,TRBJ1-5,few,TRBD1,CSAIRGGDQPQHF,TGCAGTGCTATCAGGGGGGGTGATCAGCCCCAGCATTTT
TRBV27,TRBJ2-7,few,-,CASRRQGPYEQYF,TGTGCCAGCAGGCGGCAGGGCCCCTACGAGCAGTACTTC
TRBV6-5,TRBJ2-1,many,-,CASSYSGTKQFF,TGTGCCAGCAGTTACTCCGGGACAAAGCAGTTCTTC
TRBV6-6,TRBJ1-1,few,-,CASSYLAGVGGTEAFF,TGTGCCAGCAGTTATTTGGCGGGAGTGGGTGGCACTGAAGCTTTCTTT
TRBV7-2,TRBJ2-1,many,-,CASSRTLAHNEQFF,TGTGCCAGCAGCCGAACTCTAGCCCACAATGAGCAGTTCTTC
TRBV7-8,TRBJ2-2,medium-sized,-,CASSQGLANTGELFF,TGTGCCAGCAGCCAAGGGCTAGCGAACACCGGGGAGCTGTTTTTT
TRBV20-1,TRBJ1-1,-,-,CSATHPNTEAFF,TGCAGTGCTACCCATCCGAACACTGAAGCTTTCTTT
TRBV7-8,TRBJ2-2,few,-,CASSPTVNTGELFF,TGTGCCAGCAGTCCCACAGTTAACACCGGGGAGCTGTTTTTT
TRBV12-3/TRBV12-4,TRBJ1-6,many,-,CASRAGSGSSPLHF,TGTGCCAGCAGGGCGGGGTCAGGGAGTTCACCCCTCCACTTT
TRBV20-1,TRBJ2-5,medium-sized,-,CSARDPREETQYF,TGCAGTGCTAGAGATCCCAGGGAAGAGACCCAGTACTTC
TRBV7-2,TRBJ2-5,few,-,CASSFDRRRQETQYF,TGTGCCAGCAGCTTCGATCGCCGGCGGCAGGAGACCCAGTACTTC
TRBV10-3,TRBJ2-3,many,TRBD1,CAISDGGQGKDTQYF,TGTGCCATCAGTGATGGTGGACAGGGAAAAGATACGCAGTATTTT
TRBV14,TRBJ2-5,-,TRBD1,CASSQWTGAQETQYF,TGTGCCAGCAGCCAGTGGACAGGGGCCCAAGAGACCCAGTACTTC
TRBV7-9,TRBJ2-1,medium-sized,TRBD2,CASSPTGGYNEQFF,TGTGCCAGCAGCCCCACGGGGGGTTACAATGAGCAGTTCTTC
TRBV24-1,TRBJ2-5,few,-,CATSDSTETQYF,TGTGCCACCAGTGATTCTACAGAGACCCAGTACTTC
TRBV7-3,TRBJ1-1,many,TRBD1,CASSTQGSEAFF,TGTGCCAGCAGCACACAGGGGTCTGAAGCTTTCTTT